The 21 T cell receptor beta chains presented below share a single source sample, sequenced in a study of blood T cell repertoires in COVID-19. The assay was immunoSEQ multiplex PCR, and TCRdb's table has in-frame clones only and misses some. Among 150,000 or so clones, 84% were seen once, and the ten largest hold 44%. Sequencing was done on a sample of peripheral blood. These receptors all stem from a human donor in a cohort sampled during active COVID-19.

The chain recombines TRBV9 with TRBJ2-3; the match to TRBD2 covers 7 bases. The germline V gene encodes CDR1 SGDLS and CDR2 YYNGEE. J was trimmed by 5 bases and V by 3 bases; bases with no gene match: 12. The CDR3 contains 16 residues. CDR3 sequence reads: CASSARMAGVRDTQYF. For the CDR3, the DNA is TGTGCCAGCAGCGCCCGTATGGCGGGAGTCCGAGATACGCAGTATTTT.

The chain carries TRBV5-8 and TRBJ2-3; 7 nucleotides match TRBD1. The CDR3 extends over 14 amino acids. Germline CDR1 is SGHTS and CDR2 is YDEGEE. V gave up 7 bases and J gave up 7 bases; unmatched junction bases: 12. The CDR3, as DNA: TGTGCCAGCCGTTTTCGGGACAGCCTTAATACGCAGTATTTT. Residues: CASRFRDSLNTQYF.

The rearrangement uses TRBV11-2 and TRBJ1-4, with unresolved D. Looked up from germline, CDR1 is SGHAT and CDR2 is FQNNGV. V was pared by 3 bases and J by 7 bases, with 21 bases between. This CDR3 comprises 17 residues. CDR3 coding DNA: TGTGCCAGCAGCTTCCCCGGGGAGGGATCCTTCGGTGAAAAACTGTTTTTT. Its translation is CASSFPGEGSFGEKLFF.

V and J are TRBV27 and TRBJ2-1, with D tentatively TRBD2 (6 bases). Germline V gene data show CDR1 as MNHEY and CDR2 as SMNVEV (reference sequence). Deletions cut 3 bases from V and 7 bases from J, with 7 bases between. The CDR3 has 12 residues. In nucleotides, the CDR3 is TGTGCCAGCAGTTTGGAGGGGAATGAGCAGTTCTTC. It yields the protein CASSLEGNEQFF.

The rearrangement joins TRBV7-2 to TRBJ2-3; TRBD1 matches 10 bases. This CDR3 is 15 amino acids long. Germline assignment: CDR1 SGHTA and CDR2 FQGNSA. V shed 3 bases, J shed 3 bases, and the junction held 3 bases outside the gene matches. The CDR3 sequence: CASSLGQGRTDTQYF. The CDR3 DNA sequence: TGTGCCAGCAGCTTGGGACAGGGGAGGACAGATACGCAGTATTTT.

The V gene is TRBV7-3, the J gene TRBJ2-5; a possible D gene is TRBD1 (5 bases). Germline-derived CDR1 and CDR2 are SGHTA and FQGTGA. This CDR3 has 14 amino acids. V was trimmed by 0 bases and J by 2 bases, leaving 7 bases between them. CDR3 bases: TGTGCCAGCAGCTTAACGGGGCTGCAAGAGACCCAGTACTTC. Protein product: CASSLTGLQETQYF. The complete variable domain, with remaining parts taken from reference TRBV7-3 and TRBJ2-5, reads GAGVSQTPSNKVTEKGKYVELRCDPISGHTALYWYRQSLGQGPEFLIYFQGTGAADDSGLPNDRFFAVRPEGSVSTLKIQRTERGDSAVYLCASSLTGLQETQYFGPGTRLLVL.

The genes are TRBV19 and TRBJ2-3; perhaps TRBD2 as D (5 bases). Trimming took off 4 bases at V and 4 bases at J, with 9 bases between the two ends. There are 13 residues in the CDR3. The germline gives CDR1 LNHDA, CDR2 SQIVND (reference sequence). CDR3 DNA: TGTGCCAGTAGTAGCACTAGGGCAGATACGCAGTATTTT. Its translation is CASSSTRADTQYF.

Only a few counts were recorded for this clone. The V call is TRBV19, the J call TRBJ1-1; the match to TRBD1 covers 8 bases. Losses at the gene ends were 3 bases for V and 6 bases for J; bases not matched to a gene: 6. Germline CDR1 is LNHDA and CDR2 is SQIVND (reference sequence). The CDR3 totals 14 residues. This chain's CDR3 is CASSMGTGNAEAFF. CDR3 in DNA: TGTGCCAGTAGTATGGGGACAGGCAACGCTGAAGCTTTCTTT.

The gene calls are TRBV6-5 and TRBJ2-7, with TRBD2 as a possible D gene (5 bases). The germline V gene encodes CDR1 MNHEY and CDR2 SVGAGI. V gave up 6 bases and J gave up 3 bases, with 18 bases separating them. The CDR3 extends over 15 amino acids. CDR3 in DNA: TGTGCCAGCAGAGCCGCTGGGGAGCGTGACTACGAGCAGTACTTC. Translated: CASRAAGERDYEQYF.

The chain combines TRBV4-2 with TRBJ2-7; TRBD1 might be the D (6 bases). The germline V and J ends were trimmed by 4 bases and 3 bases, with 13 bases remaining between them. Germline V gives CDR1 LGHNA, CDR2 YNFKEQ. The CDR3 is 14 residues long. The CDR3 DNA is TGTGCCAGCAGCCGGAACCAGGGGTTCTACGAGCAGTACTTC. This codes for CASSRNQGFYEQYF.

The chain couples TRBV11-3 to TRBJ2-1, with D perhaps matching TRBD2 (7 bases). Germline values: CDR1 SGHNT, CDR2 YENEEA. Trimming shortened V by 0 bases and J by 9 bases, and 15 bases separated the two germline ends. The CDR3 contains 15 residues. DNA for the CDR3: TGTGCCAGCAGCTTAGATCAAGGGGGGGAGTTTGAGCAGTTCTTC. The encoded protein is CASSLDQGGEFEQFF.

This clone was picked up a small number of times. V gene TRBV5-6 combines with J gene TRBJ1-5; TRBD1 matches 7 bases. In germline, CDR1 is SGHDT, CDR2 YYEEEE. Losses at the gene ends were 0 bases for V and 6 bases for J; bases not matched to a gene: 6. CDR3 size: 15 residues. The CDR3 nucleotides are TGTGCCAGCAGCTTGGGGACAGCAGGGGGTCAGCCCCAGCATTTT. Protein: CASSLGTAGGQPQHF.

This sequence joins TRBV18 and TRBJ2-5, with 14 bases aligning to TRBD2. Germline CDR1 KGHSH, CDR2 LQKENI. Trimming took 6 bases from V and 1 from J; bases not matched to a gene: 1. CDR3 length: 15 amino acids. The CDR3 sequence: CASSGLAGVQETQYF. In DNA, the CDR3 is TGTGCCAGCTCGGGACTAGCGGGGGTCCAAGAGACCCAGTACTTC.

The chain couples TRBV19 to TRBJ2-1; 7 bases line up with TRBD2. Trimming at V came to 4 bases and at J to 7 bases, leaving 10 bases not matched to a gene. This CDR3 is 15 amino acids long. Germline V gene lookup returns CDR1 LNHDA and CDR2 SQIVND (reference sequence). The CDR3 DNA reads as TGTGCCAGTAGTACAAGAGGGGACGGGAGGAATGAGCAGTTCTTC. It is translated as CASSTRGDGRNEQFF.

The rearrangement links TRBV5-1 to TRBJ2-5; 7 bases line up with TRBD2. The CDR3 spans 15 residues. Germline assignment: CDR1 SGHRS and CDR2 YFSETQ. Trimming cost V 4 bases and J 2 bases; bases outside gene matches: 8. CDR3 in amino acids: CASSQGVGGQETQYF. The CDR3 DNA follows: TGCGCCAGCAGCCAAGGGGTGGGGGGGCAAGAGACCCAGTACTTC.

The chain is built from TRBV7-9 and TRBJ1-2, with D possibly being TRBD1 (6 bases). Trimming took 3 bases from V and 8 from J, leaving 22 bases between them. The CDR3 sequence is 16 residues long. Germline loops: CDR1 SEHNR, CDR2 FQNEAQ (reference sequence). The CDR3 DNA is TGTGCCAGCAGCTTTTTAAACTTGGGACATGGCGGGGGCTACACCTTC. Its protein product is CASSFLNLGHGGGYTF.

V gene TRBV2 combines with J gene TRBJ1-4; TRBD1 matches 9 bases. This CDR3 contains 15 residues. Germline values: CDR1 SNHLY, CDR2 FYNNEI. After removal of 3 bases from V and 8 bases from J, the junction contained 7 bases not matched to a gene. The CDR3 loop reads CASSEPGQGGEKLFF. The CDR3 bases are TGTGCCAGCAGTGAGCCGGGACAGGGCGGCGAAAAACTGTTTTTT.

This chain uses TRBV3-1 (or the pseudogene TRBV3-2) with TRBJ2-5; 8 bases agree with TRBD2. The germline gives CDR1 LGHDT, CDR2 YNNKEL (reference sequence). The CDR3 sequence is 16 residues long. V trimming: 1 base; J trimming: 4 bases; junction bases outside the gene matches: 8. CDR3 amino acids: CASSQAEREWGETQYF. The CDR3 DNA follows: TGTGCCAGCAGCCAAGCGGAGCGGGAGTGGGGAGAGACCCAGTACTTC.

This sequence joins TRBV27 and TRBJ1-1, with D perhaps TRBD1 (5 bases). The CDR3 runs to 15 residues. V was trimmed by 2 bases and J by 1 base, leaving 11 bases between them. Germline V lookup: CDR1 MNHEY, CDR2 SMNVEV (reference sequence). The CDR3 region is CASSLGHRANTEAFF. The CDR3 DNA reads TGTGCCAGCAGTTTAGGACACCGGGCGAACACTGAAGCTTTCTTT.

The DNA for the CDR3 is TGCGCCAGCAGCTTCACAGGGCAAGGGCAGCCCCAGCATTTT. It translates to CASSFTGQGQPQHF. The genes are TRBV5-1 and TRBJ1-5; D perhaps matches TRBD1 (6 bases). The CDR3 is 14 residues long. Trimming removed 2 bases at V and 7 bases at J, with 13 bases between. Germline loops: CDR1 SGHRS, CDR2 YFSETQ. The full variable domain, its missing parts supplied by reference TRBV5-1 and TRBJ1-5, is KAGVTQTPRYLIKTRGQQVTLSCSPISGHRSVSWYQQTPGQGLQFLFEYFSETQRNKGNFPGRFSGRQFSNSRSEMNVSTLELGDSALYLCASSFTGQGQPQHFGDGTRLSIL.

The rearrangement uses TRBV7-9 and TRBJ2-5; 10 nucleotides match TRBD1. Germline assignment: CDR1 SEHNR and CDR2 FQNEAQ (reference sequence). V lost 5 bases and J lost 4; bases outside the gene matches: 4. CDR3 length: 14 residues. This chain's CDR3 is CASSRDRGRETQYF. CDR3 bases: TGTGCCAGCAGCCGGGACAGGGGAAGAGAGACCCAGTACTTC.